These T cell receptor beta chains were read from a single sample in a study of T cell responses to AZD1222 COVID-19 vaccine. The assay was immunoSEQ multiplex PCR, and TCRdb's table has in-frame clones only and misses some. Of more than 150,000 clones listed, 85% to 95% are singletons. The starting material was peripheral blood, obtained 28 days after the second AZD1222 dose. The receptors were sampled from an adult who received the AZD1222 COVID-19 vaccine. Both conserved end residues are part of each CDR3. D genes are given only for firm matches. A clone size is listed for some rows: how often the clone was seen (once, few, many), or a class if it is expanded.

cdr3_nt	cdr3_aa	v_call	j_call	clone_size	d_call
TGTGCCAGCAGCTTCACAGGGGGTGGCTACACCTTC	CASSFTGGGYTF	TRBV7-6	TRBJ1-2	NA	TRBD1
TGTGCCAGCAGCTTAGAACAGGGTCTTCTCTACAATGAGCAGTTCTTC	CASSLEQGLLYNEQFF	TRBV7-9	TRBJ2-1	few	NA
TGTGCCACCAGTGAGAGCAAGAACACTGAAGCTTTCTTT	CATSESKNTEAFF	TRBV24-1	TRBJ1-1	NA	NA
TGCAGCGTTCTCCAGCAGGGGGCTTGGGGCTACACCTTC	CSVLQQGAWGYTF	TRBV29-1	TRBJ1-2	NA	TRBD1
TGTGCCACCAGCGGGGACAGGGGAAGCTCTGGAAACACCATATATTTT	CATSGDRGSSGNTIYF	TRBV15	TRBJ1-3	NA	TRBD1
TGTGCCAGCAGTGAAGCGGCAGGGGTCTATGGCTACACCTTC	CASSEAAGVYGYTF	TRBV6-1	TRBJ1-2	NA	NA
TGCGCCAGCAGCTCGCAAGAGACCCAGTACTTC	CASSSQETQYF	TRBV5-1	TRBJ2-5	NA	NA
TGTGCCAGTAGTATCGGGATTAGGGGCAACAATGAGCAGTTCTTC	CASSIGIRGNNEQFF	TRBV19	TRBJ2-1	NA	NA
TGTGCCAGCAGTCTTGGGGGGGGTGGCGGCTACACCTTC	CASSLGGGGGYTF	TRBV6-5	TRBJ1-2	NA	NA
TGCAGTGCTAGTTCAGCAGGGCTAAGCAATCAGCCCCAGCATTTT	CSASSAGLSNQPQHF	TRBV20-1	TRBJ1-5	NA	NA
TGTGCCAGCGTGAGAGGTCGGGAAGAGACCCAGTACTTC	CASVRGREETQYF	TRBV7-9	TRBJ2-5	NA	NA
TGTGCCAGCAGCCTGACTAGCGGGGGGAGCTACAGCACAGATACGCAGTATTTT	CASSLTSGGSYSTDTQYF	TRBV7-2	TRBJ2-3	NA	TRBD2
TGTGCCAGCTCACCTGACGGCGGTAACTATGGCTACACCTTC	CASSPDGGNYGYTF	TRBV18	TRBJ1-2	NA	NA
TGTGCCAGTAGCCCACCCAGATACGGGGCCGGGGCCAACGTCCTGACTTTC	CASSPPRYGAGANVLTF	TRBV19	TRBJ2-6	NA	NA
TGTGCCAGCATAGGACTAGCGGGCGGGGTGGATACGCAGTATTTT	CASIGLAGGVDTQYF	TRBV6-5	TRBJ2-3	NA	TRBD2
TGTGCCAGCACGGGGGGGACAGGGGTTGGAAACACCATATATTTT	CASTGGTGVGNTIYF	TRBV2	TRBJ1-3	NA	TRBD1
TGTGCCAGCAGCCCGACAGCGGCTCAAGAGACCCAGTACTTC	CASSPTAAQETQYF	TRBV9	TRBJ2-5	once	NA
TGTGCCAGCTCACCAGTCGGGACAGGGGGCGCAGGTGGCTACACCTTC	CASSPVGTGGAGGYTF	TRBV18	TRBJ1-2	NA	TRBD1
TGTGCCTGGAGTCCCCGGCAGGTCCCTGTGGGGTATGGCTACACCTTC	CAWSPRQVPVGYGYTF	TRBV30	TRBJ1-2	once	NA
TGTGCCAGCAGCCCCACGATGTGGACTAGCTTTCCAGATACGCAGTATTTT	CASSPTMWTSFPDTQYF	TRBV9	TRBJ2-3	NA	TRBD2
TGCGCCAGCTGGGACTGGAACACCGGGGAGCTGTTTTTT	CASWDWNTGELFF	TRBV5-1	TRBJ2-2	NA	NA
TGCAGCTTCGCGGACAGCTTGAGCTCCTACGAGCAGTACTTC	CSFADSLSSYEQYF	TRBV29-1	TRBJ2-7	NA	NA
TGCGCCAGCAGCTTGGACTTCTCCTACGAGCAGTACTTC	CASSLDFSYEQYF	TRBV5-1	TRBJ2-7	NA	NA
TGTGCCTGGACTCCGCACACCGGACTAGCGGGAGGAAAGCAGTTCTTC	CAWTPHTGLAGGKQFF	TRBV30	TRBJ2-1	NA	TRBD2
TGTGCCAGCAGCCTGATCGCTAACTACGAGCAGTACTTC	CASSLIANYEQYF	TRBV27	TRBJ2-7	few	NA
TGCAGCGCCGGGTCATTACCCCCCGGGGAGCTGTTTTTT	CSAGSLPPGELFF	TRBV29-1	TRBJ2-2	few	NA
TGTGCCAGCAGCTCGGGAGGGGTCTCCTATAATTCACCCCTCCACTTT	CASSSGGVSYNSPLHF	TRBV7-9	TRBJ1-6	once	NA
TGTGCCAGCAGCATAGGACGGAGCACTGAAGCTTTCTTT	CASSIGRSTEAFF	TRBV11-1	TRBJ1-1	NA	NA
TGTGCCAGCAGCGAGGACGGGAGGGCTAACTATGGCTACACCTTC	CASSEDGRANYGYTF	TRBV9	TRBJ1-2	NA	NA
TGCGCCAGCAGCTTGGCACTAGCGGGGGCCTACGAGCAGTACTTC	CASSLALAGAYEQYF	TRBV5-1	TRBJ2-7	once	TRBD2
TGTGCCAGCAGCCCCCTGGGGGGCGGTAATGAAAAACTGTTTTTT	CASSPLGGGNEKLFF	TRBV11-2	TRBJ1-4	NA	NA
TGTGCCAGCTCCCCCGGAGGGGATGATCAGCCCCAGCATTTT	CASSPGGDDQPQHF	TRBV18	TRBJ1-5	NA	NA
TGTGCCAGCAAGGGGGACCTTTACCAAGAGACCCAGTACTTC	CASKGDLYQETQYF	TRBV5-4	TRBJ2-5	NA	NA
TGTGCCAGTAGTATTTACCACGGGAACACTGAAGCTTTCTTT	CASSIYHGNTEAFF	TRBV19	TRBJ1-1	NA	NA
TGTGCCAGCAGTTTACCCACATGGGAGCAGCCCCAGCATTTT	CASSLPTWEQPQHF	TRBV28	TRBJ1-5	NA	NA
TGCGCCAGCAGCCAAGCCGACAGGGCGGACACTGAAGCTTTCTTT	CASSQADRADTEAFF	TRBV4-1	TRBJ1-1	NA	TRBD1
TGTGCCAGCAGCTTACCCGGGACAGGCCTCCGCATTCAGTACTTC	CASSLPGTGLRIQYF	TRBV7-2	TRBJ2-4	NA	TRBD1
TGTGCCATCAGTGAGTCGGTCGGGTTCAACTATGGCTACACCTTC	CAISESVGFNYGYTF	TRBV10-3	TRBJ1-2	once	NA
TGTGCCAGTAGTTCCCAGGGAGGCTTTAATGAAAAACTGTTTTTT	CASSSQGGFNEKLFF	TRBV19	TRBJ1-4	few	NA
TGTGCCAGCAGCTCTCCCGGGGGGAACATTCAGTACTTC	CASSSPGGNIQYF	TRBV7-9	TRBJ2-4	NA	TRBD2
TGTGCCACCAGCATTGGCGCGGGAAGGCACGAGCAGTACTTC	CATSIGAGRHEQYF	TRBV15	TRBJ2-7	NA	NA
TGTGCCAGCAGTGAACAGGACACTGAAGCTTTCTTT	CASSEQDTEAFF	TRBV25-1	TRBJ1-1	NA	NA
TGTGCCAGCAGCTCCTTAAACAGGGGCCCGAACACTGAAGCTTTCTTT	CASSSLNRGPNTEAFF	TRBV11-2	TRBJ1-1	once	TRBD1
TGTGCCAGCAGTGACTCGGGGAACACTGAAGCTTTCTTT	CASSDSGNTEAFF	TRBV6-4	TRBJ1-1	NA	NA
TGTGCTAGCAGCTTAGGGACAGGGGGGGAGACCCAGTACTTC	CASSLGTGGETQYF	TRBV7-7	TRBJ2-5	NA	TRBD1
TGTGCCAGCAGTTTGACAGGGATGAACACTGAAGCTTTCTTT	CASSLTGMNTEAFF	TRBV6-5	TRBJ1-1	NA	TRBD1
TGTGCCAGCAAGCCTACTCAGGGCTATGGCTACACCTTC	CASKPTQGYGYTF	TRBV2	TRBJ1-2	NA	NA
TGTGCCAGCAGCCCCGAGGGGAATCAGCCCCAGCATTTT	CASSPEGNQPQHF	TRBV2	TRBJ1-5	NA	NA
TGTGCCAGCTCACCACCAGGGGTTGGCTATGGCTACACCTTC	CASSPPGVGYGYTF	TRBV18	TRBJ1-2	once	NA
TGTGCCAGCAGTCCTCCGGACTATAAGACTGAAGCTTTCTTT	CASSPPDYKTEAFF	TRBV27	TRBJ1-1	once	NA
TGTGCCAGCAGTCGTCTAGCGGGAGTGTCCTACGAGCAGTACTTC	CASSRLAGVSYEQYF	TRBV7-2	TRBJ2-7	NA	TRBD2
TGTGCCAGCAGCTTGGCTTTAGCCAAAAACATTCAGTACTTC	CASSLALAKNIQYF	TRBV5-6	TRBJ2-4	NA	NA
TGCAGCGTTGTAGGGACAGGGGGCCCCCGACTGCCAGATACGCAGTATTTT	CSVVGTGGPRLPDTQYF	TRBV29-1	TRBJ2-3	NA	TRBD1
TGTGCCAGCAGCCCGTCATCCTACACTGAAGCTTTCTTT	CASSPSSYTEAFF	TRBV3-1/TRBV3-2	TRBJ1-1	NA	NA